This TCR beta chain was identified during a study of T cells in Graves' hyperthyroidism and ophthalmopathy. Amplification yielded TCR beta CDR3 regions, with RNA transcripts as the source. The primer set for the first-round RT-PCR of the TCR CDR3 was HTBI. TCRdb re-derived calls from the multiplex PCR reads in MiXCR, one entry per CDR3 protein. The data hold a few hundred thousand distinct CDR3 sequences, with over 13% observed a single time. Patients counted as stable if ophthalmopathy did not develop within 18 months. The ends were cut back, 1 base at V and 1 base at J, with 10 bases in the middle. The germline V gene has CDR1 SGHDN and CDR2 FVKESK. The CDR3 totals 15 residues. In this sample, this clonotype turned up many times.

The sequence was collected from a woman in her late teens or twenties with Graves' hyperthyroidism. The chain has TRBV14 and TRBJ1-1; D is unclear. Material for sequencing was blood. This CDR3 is CASSQGSAGNTEAFF. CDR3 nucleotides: TGTGCCAGCAGCCAAGGATCGGCAGGGAACACTGAAGCTTTCTTT.